One and the same sample provided the 23 T cell receptor beta chains below, sequenced in a study of cytomegalovirus exposure and HLA in healthy donors. Sequenced by immunoSEQ multiplex PCR; TCRdb stores in-frame clones only, minus some. The table has about 340,000 clones, approximately 90% seen once. Sequences were obtained from PBMCs. All receptors derive from a woman aged 18-29 years in good health and CMV-seronegative.

This chain joins TRBV5-6 and TRBJ2-7; D is unclear. The CDR3 contains 13 residues. Germline assignment: CDR1 SGHDT and CDR2 YYEEEE. V lost 0 bases, J lost 3 bases, and 7 bases lay in between. The chain's CDR3 is CASSLGQIYEQYF. Here the CDR3 DNA reads TGTGCCAGCAGCTTGGGCCAGATCTACGAGCAGTACTTC.

V usage is TRBV5-6 and J usage is TRBJ2-1, with 8 bases that match TRBD1. This CDR3 has 15 residues. Germline values: CDR1 SGHDT, CDR2 YYEEEE. Losses at the gene ends were 4 bases for V and 3 bases for J; bases not matched to a gene: 6. This CDR3 reads CASSQGAELYNEQFF. The CDR3 region has the DNA TGTGCCAGCAGCCAGGGGGCGGAGCTCTACAATGAGCAGTTCTTC.

This chain joins TRBV5-8 and TRBJ2-1; D remains ambiguous. Trimming removed 1 base at V and 11 bases at J, with 7 bases between. Looked up from germline, CDR1 is SGHTS and CDR2 is YDEGEE. The CDR3 sequence is 11 residues long. The CDR3 DNA follows: TGTGCCAGCAGCTTGCCGCAGAAGCAGTTCTTC. It translates to CASSLPQKQFF.

The chain couples TRBV5-1 to TRBJ2-1, with 9 nucleotides matching TRBD2. In germline, CDR1 is SGHRS, CDR2 YFSETQ. J gave up 8 bases and V 1 base, and 7 bases lay outside the gene matches. The CDR3 loop spans 15 amino acids. This CDR3 is CASSLNSGSFDEQFF. The CDR3 DNA reads TGCGCCAGCAGCTTGAATAGCGGGAGTTTCGATGAGCAGTTCTTC.

The chain links TRBV6-1 to TRBJ1-5, with D perhaps TRBD1 (6 bases). Trimming pared 5 bases from V and 7 bases from J, leaving 15 bases between. This CDR3 has 14 amino acids. The germline V gene has CDR1 MNHNS and CDR2 SASEGT. CDR3 in DNA: TGTGCCAGCAGTCCTACAGGGTGGGGGCAGCCCCAGCATTTT. It specifies CASSPTGWGQPQHF.

This chain connects TRBV5-6 to TRBJ2-5; tentative D call: TRBD2 (6 bases). Trimming took 4 bases from V and 8 from J, leaving 9 bases between them. The CDR3 totals 11 residues. The germline V gene encodes CDR1 SGHDT and CDR2 YYEEEE. CDR3 sequence (DNA): TGTGCCAGCAGCGGAGGGTTCACCCAGTACTTC. This sequence encodes CASSGGFTQYF. Full variable domain (remainder filled in from reference TRBV5-6 and TRBJ2-5): DAGVTQSPTHLIKTRGQQVTLRCSPKSGHDTVSWYQQALGQGPQFIFQYYEEEERQRGNFPDRFSGHQFPNYSSELNVNALLLGDSALYLCASSGGFTQYFGPGTRLLVL.

The rearrangement links TRBV7-2 to TRBJ2-7; TRBD1 matches 8 bases. The CDR3 has 15 residues. CDR1 and CDR2 (germline): SGHTA, FQGNSA. J lost 0 bases, V lost 2 bases, and 3 bases had no gene match. CDR3 DNA sequence: TGTGCCAGCAGCTTATCAGGGGGCCTCTCCTACGAGCAGTACTTC. Amino acid sequence: CASSLSGGLSYEQYF.

The V and J genes are TRBV18 and TRBJ2-1, with 8 bases fitting TRBD2. V was pared by 4 bases and J by 3 bases, with 8 bases of the junction left unmatched. Germline CDR1 reads KGHSH; CDR2 reads LQKENI. CDR3 length: 16 amino acids. The CDR3 reads CASSRRGGHLYNEQFF. The CDR3 nucleotides read TGTGCCAGCTCACGTCGGGGGGGCCATCTCTACAATGAGCAGTTCTTC.

V and J are TRBV15 and TRBJ2-7; 7 nucleotides agree with TRBD2. The CDR3 extends over 13 amino acids. CDR1 is LNHNV and CDR2 is YYDKDF in the germline V gene (reference sequence). V lost 6 bases and J lost 7; bases outside the gene matches: 9. Here the CDR3 DNA reads TGTGCCACCAGGCGGGAGTCATCGGGAGAGCAGTACTTC. It yields the protein CATRRESSGEQYF.

The chain joins TRBV5-1 to TRBJ1-2; weak D call: TRBD1 (5 bases). Trimming stripped 4 bases from V and 3 bases from J, with 10 bases between. CDR1 and CDR2 from the germline V gene are SGHRS and YFSETQ. The CDR3 is 13 residues long. The CDR3 nucleotides are TGCGCCAGCAGCCCGGACAAGTACTATGGCTACACCTTC. Residues: CASSPDKYYGYTF.

This clone has only a few counts. This chain joins TRBV25-1 and TRBJ1-2; 9 bases are shared with TRBD1. Losses at the gene ends were 3 bases for V and 8 bases for J; bases not matched to a gene: 7. The CDR3 totals 14 residues. Looked up from germline, CDR1 is MGHDK and CDR2 is SYGVNS. The chain's CDR3 is CASSESGQGKGYTF. The CDR3 bases are TGTGCCAGCAGTGAGTCGGGACAGGGCAAGGGCTACACCTTC.

This chain uses TRBV7-9 with TRBJ1-1; 12 bases line up with TRBD1. The CDR3 sequence is 14 residues long. V gave up 5 bases and J gave up 4 bases; unmatched junction bases: 2. Germline V gene lookup returns CDR1 SEHNR and CDR2 FQNEAQ (reference sequence). This chain's CDR3 is CASSGTGGITEAFF. The CDR3 DNA is TGTGCCAGCAGCGGGACAGGGGGCATCACTGAAGCTTTCTTT.

This chain uses TRBV6-6 with TRBJ1-5, with no clear D. The germline CDR1 and CDR2 sequences are MNHNY and SVGAGI (reference sequence). The V end was cut by 7 bases, the J end by 0 bases, with 13 bases between. The CDR3 is 15 residues long. The CDR3 protein is CASTRQTNSNQPQHF. Written as DNA, the CDR3 is TGTGCCAGCACCCGCCAGACAAATAGCAATCAGCCCCAGCATTTT.

V is TRBV29-1 and J is TRBJ1-2; possible D gene TRBD1, 5 bases. Germline CDR1 and CDR2: SQVTM and ANQGSEA. The CDR3 spans 13 residues. V shed 3 bases and J shed 0 bases, with 8 bases lying between them. The CDR3 DNA reads TGCAGCGTTGAGGCAGGGACTAACTATGGCTACACCTTC. Translation: CSVEAGTNYGYTF.

This chain joins TRBV9 and TRBJ2-7; D may be TRBD2 (6 bases). The V end lost 0 bases, the J end lost 7 bases, and 20 bases lay between the germline ends. The CDR3 is 16 residues long. Germline CDR1 is SGDLS and CDR2 is YYNGEE. CDR3 loop: CASSVASEGPGSEQYF. CDR3 in DNA: TGTGCCAGCAGCGTAGCCTCGGAGGGGCCGGGAAGTGAGCAGTACTTC.

V gene TRBV18 combines with J gene TRBJ1-1, with 7 bases fitting TRBD1. The V and J ends lost 0 bases and 0 bases, in that order; junction bases with no gene match: 1. CDR1 and CDR2 (germline): KGHSH, LQKENI. The CDR3 loop spans 15 amino acids. The CDR3 DNA reads TGTGCCAGCTCACCACCGGGACAGATGAACACTGAAGCTTTCTTT. Translation: CASSPPGQMNTEAFF.

The chain joins TRBV11-2 to TRBJ2-1, with D possibly being TRBD2 (5 bases). The germline gives CDR1 SGHAT, CDR2 FQNNGV. V lost 4 bases and J lost 9, with 13 bases in between. CDR3 length: 13 residues. DNA for the CDR3: TGTGCCAGCAGCTCCCCCAGGCGGGTTGAGCAGTTCTTC. Its translation is CASSSPRRVEQFF. Filled out from reference TRBV11-2 and TRBJ2-1, the complete variable domain reads EAGVAQSPRYKIIEKRQSVAFWCNPISGHATLYWYQQILGQGPKLLIQFQNNGVVDDSQLPKDRFSAERLKGVDSTLKIQPAKLEDSAVYLCASSSPRRVEQFFGPGTRLTVL.

The chain uses TRBV6-5 and TRBJ1-1; D might be TRBD1 (5 bases). The V end lost 0 bases, the J end lost 5 bases, and 10 bases lay between the germline ends. The CDR3 runs to 14 residues. The germline V gene has CDR1 MNHEY and CDR2 SVGAGI. The CDR3 nucleotides read TGTGCCAGCAGTTACTCTTTCAGGGTTACTGAAGCTTTCTTT. This encodes CASSYSFRVTEAFF.

The chain has TRBV6-5 and TRBJ2-7; possible D gene TRBD2, 7 bases. The length of the CDR3 is 14 residues. V was pared by 2 bases and J by 6 bases, with 14 bases between. Germline assignment: CDR1 MNHEY and CDR2 SVGAGI. DNA for the CDR3: TGTGCCAGCAGTTACGGGGGGGCAGGGACCGAGCAGTACTTC. Its translation: CASSYGGAGTEQYF.

The CDR3: CASSIDRTADYEQYF. In DNA form, the CDR3 reads TGTGCCAGTAGTATAGACCGGACAGCGGATTACGAGCAGTACTTC. The chain combines TRBV19 with TRBJ2-7; perhaps TRBD1 as D (6 bases). V was shortened by 0 bases and J by 4 bases, with 13 bases between the two germline ends. Germline values: CDR1 LNHDA, CDR2 SQIVND (reference sequence). The CDR3 is 15 residues long.

This rearrangement joins TRBV5-4 to TRBJ2-7, with D perhaps TRBD1 (5 bases). CDR1 and CDR2 from the germline V gene are SGHNT and YYREEE (reference sequence). Trimming took off 4 bases at V and 3 bases at J, with 11 bases between the two ends. There are 13 residues in the CDR3. The CDR3 region is CASSKGHDYEQYF. The CDR3 nucleotides read TGTGCCAGCAGCAAAGGACACGACTACGAGCAGTACTTC. The complete variable domain, with remaining parts taken from reference TRBV5-4 and TRBJ2-7, reads ETGVTQSPTHLIKTRGQQVTLRCSSQSGHNTVSWYQQALGQGPQFIFQYYREEENGRGNFPPRFSGLQFPNYSSELNVNALELDDSALYLCASSKGHDYEQYFGPGTRLTVT.

This clone was picked up one time. The chain employs TRBV5-8 and TRBJ1-5, with D tentatively TRBD1 (6 bases). CDR3 length: 14 residues. V lost 4 bases, J lost 7 bases, and 15 bases lay in between. Germline assignment: CDR1 SGHTS and CDR2 YDEGEE. The CDR3 sequence is CASSTRTVGQPQHF. The CDR3, as DNA: TGTGCCAGCAGCACCCGGACAGTGGGACAGCCCCAGCATTTT.

This rearrangement joins TRBV27 to TRBJ1-5; 8 nucleotides agree with TRBD1. Germline CDR1 reads MNHEY; CDR2 reads SMNVEV (reference sequence). This CDR3 is 14 amino acids long. With 6 bases clipped from V and 2 bases from J, the junction kept 3 bases outside the gene matches. This chain's CDR3 is CASRLQGGNQPQHF. Here the CDR3 DNA reads TGTGCCAGCAGACTACAGGGGGGCAATCAGCCCCAGCATTTT.